What follows are 26 T cell receptor beta chains derived from one specimen sequenced in a study of blood T cell repertoires in COVID-19. Produced via immunoSEQ multiplex PCR; TCRdb's table is partial and in-frame only. Of about 150,000 clones listed, approximately 80% are singletons. The sequencing input was peripheral blood. Receptors originate from a woman aged 45-60 years in a cohort sampled during active or convalescent COVID-19.

The gene calls are TRBV5-6 and TRBJ1-1; 8 nucleotides align to TRBD1. The germline gives CDR1 SGHDT, CDR2 YYEEEE. CDR3 length: 15 residues. J was trimmed by 1 base and V by 4 bases; bases with no gene match: 6. CDR3 region: CASSPRTGWNTEAFF. In DNA form, the CDR3 reads TGTGCCAGCAGCCCTCGGACAGGGTGGAACACTGAAGCTTTCTTT.

This clone has a handful of counts. V and J are TRBV5-4 and TRBJ2-1; TRBD2 might be the D (6 bases). CDR3 length equals 15 residues. Germline V CDR1 and CDR2: SGHNT, YYREEE (reference sequence). V shed 1 base and J shed 2 bases, with 10 bases lying between them. The CDR3 is CASSLSAGTYNEQFF. CDR3 sequence (DNA): TGTGCCAGCAGCTTGTCGGCGGGGACCTACAATGAGCAGTTCTTC.

This chain links TRBV5-4 with TRBJ1-1; 7 bases map to TRBD1. Trimming at V came to 0 bases and at J to 4 bases, leaving 3 bases not matched to a gene. This CDR3 comprises 14 residues. The V gene's germline CDR1 is SGHNT and CDR2 YYREEE (reference sequence). The CDR3 loop is CASSLGQGATEAFF. Written as DNA, the CDR3 is TGTGCCAGCAGCTTGGGACAGGGCGCCACTGAAGCTTTCTTT.

The V gene is TRBV5-8, the J gene TRBJ1-4; D call uncertain. With 0 bases removed from V and 4 bases from J, the gap between germline ends came to 10 bases. Germline V gene lookup returns CDR1 SGHTS and CDR2 YDEGEE. The CDR3 totals 15 residues. This CDR3 reads CASSLATESNEKLFF. The CDR3 coding sequence is TGTGCCAGCAGCTTGGCCACAGAAAGTAATGAAAAACTGTTTTTT.

The V gene is TRBV14, the J gene TRBJ1-2; maybe TRBD1 (6 bases). This CDR3 region has 12 residues. V was trimmed by 0 bases and J by 9 bases, leaving 8 bases between them. Germline CDR1 is SGHDN and CDR2 is FVKESK. The CDR3 DNA follows: TGTGCCAGCAGCCAAGAGGGGGCCCGCTACACCTTC. Translating it yields CASSQEGARYTF.

CDR3 nucleotides: TGTGCCAGCAGCAAACCGAGTCCTCTGTATAGCAATCAGCCCCAGCATTTT. It translates to CASSKPSPLYSNQPQHF. The chain carries TRBV6-2 or TRBV6-3 and TRBJ1-5; D is unclear. Germline V gives CDR1 MNHEY, CDR2 SVGEGT. Trimming removed 6 bases from V and 0 bases from J, with 18 bases in between. This CDR3 is built from 17 residues.

The chain has TRBV10-1 and TRBJ2-3, with D uncertain. CDR3 length: 11 amino acids. V lost 4 bases and J lost 5, with 4 bases in between. The germline gives CDR1 WNHNN, CDR2 SYGVQD (reference sequence). The CDR3 is CASSARDTQYF. CDR3 nucleotide sequence: TGCGCCAGCAGTGCGAGAGATACGCAGTATTTT.

This chain links TRBV7-9 with TRBJ1-4, with 9 bases aligning to TRBD1. The germline V gene encodes CDR1 SEHNR and CDR2 FQNEAQ (reference sequence). This CDR3 is 15 amino acids long. Trimming cost V 4 bases and J 7 bases; bases outside gene matches: 7. The DNA for the CDR3 is TGTGCCAGCAGCTCACCGACAGGGGGTGGTGAAAAACTGTTTTTT. Encoded protein: CASSSPTGGGEKLFF. Full variable domain (remainder filled in from reference TRBV7-9 and TRBJ1-4): DTGVSQNPRHKITKRGQNVTFRCDPISEHNRLYWYRQTLGQGPEFLTYFQNEAQLEKSRLLSDRFSAERPKGSFSTLEIQRTEQGDSAMYLCASSSPTGGGEKLFFGSGTQLSVL.

The genes are TRBV2 and TRBJ1-3; D is possibly TRBD1 (6 bases). The V gene lost 10 bases and the J gene lost 2 bases, with 15 bases spanning the gap. Per the germline V gene, CDR1 is SNHLY and CDR2 is FYNNEI. There are 14 residues in the CDR3. The CDR3 DNA is TGTGCCACTTATCGGGGGGCGACTGGAAACACCATATATTTT. Amino acid sequence: CATYRGATGNTIYF.

The genes are TRBV6-2 or TRBV6-3 and TRBJ2-1, with 10 bases aligning to TRBD2. The germline V gene encodes CDR1 MNHEY and CDR2 SVGEGT. J was trimmed by 6 bases and V by 4 bases; bases with no gene match: 6. CDR3 length equals 15 residues. The CDR3 here is CASSSEAGGVNEQFF. CDR3 in DNA: TGTGCCAGCAGTTCAGAAGCGGGGGGGGTCAATGAGCAGTTCTTC.

The rearrangement uses TRBV5-5 and TRBJ1-2; the match to TRBD1 covers 9 bases. After removal of 4 bases from V and 2 bases from J, the junction contained 6 bases not matched to a gene. The germline gives CDR1 SGHKS, CDR2 YYEKEE (reference sequence). The CDR3 loop spans 15 amino acids. The chain's CDR3 is CASSPGTGPNYGYTF. The CDR3 DNA is TGTGCCAGCAGCCCAGGGACAGGGCCAAACTATGGCTACACCTTC.

CDR3 nucleotides: TGTGCCAGCAGCTTAGCGTTCGGGGGGAGCACAGATACGCAGTATTTT. It translates to CASSLAFGGSTDTQYF. The chain carries TRBV7-8 and TRBJ2-3; TRBD2 matches at 7 bases. The CDR3 is made up of 16 amino acids. Trimming removed 0 bases from V and 0 bases from J; junction bases left unmatched: 3. Germline CDR1 is SGHVS and CDR2 is FQNEAQ.

The J gene is TRBJ2-5, the V gene TRBV2; D is unresolved. V gave up 3 bases and J gave up 7 bases, with 6 bases separating them. Germline V CDR1 and CDR2: SNHLY, FYNNEI. This CDR3 comprises 11 residues. The DNA for the CDR3 is TGTGCCAGCAGTGACCTATGGACCCAGTACTTC. Translated, it gives CASSDLWTQYF.

The chain uses TRBV11-2 and TRBJ2-2, with 9 bases identical to TRBD2. CDR1 is SGHAT, CDR2 FQNNGV, per germline. The J segment lost 4 bases and the V segment lost 2 bases, leaving 8 bases of the junction unmatched. The CDR3 runs 17 residues. The CDR3 loop reads CASSLRSSGGRTGELFF. CDR3 nucleotides: TGTGCCAGCAGCTTAAGGTCGAGCGGGGGGCGCACCGGGGAGCTGTTTTTT. The full variable domain, in which reference TRBV11-2 and TRBJ2-2 provide the parts outside the CDR3, is EAGVAQSPRYKIIEKRQSVAFWCNPISGHATLYWYQQILGQGPKLLIQFQNNGVVDDSQLPKDRFSAERLKGVDSTLKIQPAKLEDSAVYLCASSLRSSGGRTGELFFGEGSRLTVL.

Here the CDR3 DNA reads TGTGCCAGTGCACCGGGACAGGCGGTGCACACTGAAGCTTTCTTT. Its translation: CASAPGQAVHTEAFF. This rearrangement joins TRBV19 to TRBJ1-1; 8 nucleotides align to TRBD1. This CDR3 region has 15 residues. The V gene's germline CDR1 is LNHDA and CDR2 SQIVND (reference sequence). With V trimmed by 8 bases and J by 3 bases, 11 bases remained unmatched.

V and J are TRBV30 and TRBJ1-5, with TRBD1 matching over 8 bases. The CDR3 has 18 residues. V lost 0 bases to trimming and J lost 0 bases; unmatched junction nucleotides: 10. Germline V gives CDR1 GTSNPN, CDR2 SVGIG (reference sequence). CDR3 nucleotide sequence: TGTGCCTGGAGTGTATCACAGGGGGGTCTTTATAGCAATCAGCCCCAGCATTTT. Translated, it gives CAWSVSQGGLYSNQPQHF.

The chain recombines TRBV19 with TRBJ1-1; D is unclear. CDR1 LNHDA and CDR2 SQIVND come from the germline V gene (reference sequence). This CDR3 contains 13 residues. V was clipped by 3 bases and J by 3 bases, with 8 bases between them. CDR3 sequence reads: CASSILRDTEAFF. CDR3 DNA: TGTGCCAGTAGTATTTTGAGGGACACTGAAGCTTTCTTT.

This sequence joins TRBV4-1 and TRBJ2-1, with TRBD2 matching over 8 bases. V lost 1 base to trimming and J lost 8 bases; unmatched junction nucleotides: 7. Germline assignment: CDR1 MGHRA and CDR2 YSYEKL. The CDR3 is 15 residues long. The DNA of the CDR3 is TGCGCCAGCAGCCAAGGCTTGGGACTAGTATATGAGCAGTTCTTC. Translating gives CASSQGLGLVYEQFF.

This chain joins TRBV29-1 and TRBJ2-3; 9 nucleotides agree with TRBD2. V lost 4 bases and J lost 0; bases outside the gene matches: 11. Germline-derived CDR1 and CDR2 are SQVTM and ANQGSEA. The CDR3 has 17 residues. This CDR3 reads CSVVGGGEDSSTDTQYF. CDR3 nucleotide sequence: TGCAGCGTTGTCGGCGGGGGGGAAGATTCTAGCACAGATACGCAGTATTTT.

The chain uses TRBV6-1 and TRBJ1-5, with 11 bases fitting TRBD1. The CDR3 length is 16 residues. Germline values: CDR1 MNHNS, CDR2 SASEGT. V shed 4 bases and J 6 bases; nucleotides not matched to a gene: 8. CDR3 loop: CASSVIGTGGSQPQHF. CDR3 coding DNA: TGTGCCAGCAGTGTTATCGGGACAGGGGGTTCTCAGCCCCAGCATTTT.

The genes are TRBV6-5 and TRBJ1-2; no reliable D call. Germline loops: CDR1 MNHEY, CDR2 SVGAGI. The ends were cut back, 8 bases at V and 4 bases at J, with 11 bases in the middle. This CDR3 contains 12 residues. CDR3 sequence (DNA): TGTGCCAGCGGCGGAGCACTCTATGGCTACACCTTC. Protein: CASGGALYGYTF.

This clone has more than one count but fewer than ten. This chain connects TRBV2 to TRBJ2-2; 8 bases are shared with TRBD1. Germline V lookup: CDR1 SNHLY, CDR2 FYNNEI. The CDR3 contains 14 residues. The ends lost 7 bases at V and 0 bases at J; junction bases unmatched: 1. CDR3 coding DNA: TGTGCCAGCAACAGGGGGACGAACACCGGGGAGCTGTTTTTT. Protein product: CASNRGTNTGELFF.

The chain combines TRBV7-8 with TRBJ1-2; the match to TRBD1 covers 7 bases. J was trimmed by 6 bases and V by 6 bases; bases with no gene match: 7. The CDR3 is 13 residues long. Germline CDR1 SGHVS, CDR2 FQNEAQ. CDR3 DNA: TGTGCCAGCAGTGCGGGACAGCGGAATGGCTACACCTTC. It yields the protein CASSAGQRNGYTF.

The chain carries TRBV4-3 and TRBJ1-2, with D perhaps matching TRBD1 (6 bases). The CDR3 has 15 amino acids. The V end lost 4 bases, the J end lost 1 base, and 13 bases lay between the germline ends. Germline lookup yields CDR1 LGHNA and CDR2 YSLEER. CDR3 coding DNA: TGCGCCAGCAGCCGCAACAGGGATAGTAACTATGGCTACACCTTC. It translates to CASSRNRDSNYGYTF.

J is TRBJ1-5 and V is TRBV5-4; 8 positions match TRBD1. Germline CDR1 SGHNT, CDR2 YYREEE (reference sequence). This CDR3 contains 15 residues. Trimming at V came to 4 bases and at J to 2 bases, leaving 5 bases not matched to a gene. CDR3 region: CASSRQGSGNQPQHF. In nucleotides, the CDR3 is TGTGCCAGCAGCCGACAGGGGAGTGGCAATCAGCCCCAGCATTTT.

The chain links TRBV13 to TRBJ2-3, with 8 bases lining up with TRBD1. V dropped 6 bases and J dropped 0; count of bases not matched to a gene: 11. The CDR3 runs 17 residues. Germline V CDR1 and CDR2: PRHDT, FYEKMQ (reference sequence). The CDR3 is CASRSDRATPSTDTQYF. The CDR3 coding sequence is TGTGCCAGCAGATCGGACAGGGCGACCCCTAGCACAGATACGCAGTATTTT.